These 18 T cell receptor beta chains were all obtained from the same sample, sequenced in a study of OX40 agonist ivuxolimab in advanced cancers. TCRdb's table, derived via immunoSEQ multiplex PCR, lists solely in-frame clones and lacks some. The repertoire consists of around 53,000 clones, with around 85% occurring once and the leading ten covering about 13%. The source was CD4+ or CD8+ T cells sorted from blood, collected in a trial of the OX40 agonist ivuxolimab. The source is an adult with an advanced solid tumor such as melanoma, head and neck, liver or kidney cancer.

This clone was detected a few times. The chain carries TRBV25-1 and TRBJ1-1; possible D gene TRBD1, 6 bases. Trimming removed 2 bases from V and 3 bases from J, with 7 bases in between. The CDR3 contains 13 residues. The V gene's germline CDR1 is MGHDK and CDR2 SYGVNS. The CDR3 here is CASSEGTYTEAFF. Here the CDR3 DNA reads TGTGCCAGCAGTGAAGGGACATACACTGAAGCTTTCTTT.

This rearrangement joins TRBV27 to TRBJ2-3; TRBD1 might be the D (5 bases). Germline CDR1 reads MNHEY; CDR2 reads SMNVEV (reference sequence). Deletions cut 4 bases from V and 2 bases from J, with 13 bases between. The CDR3 loop spans 15 amino acids. CDR3 loop: CASSSPGHPTDTQYF. DNA for the CDR3: TGTGCCAGCAGTTCTCCCGGACACCCCACAGATACGCAGTATTTT.

The chain carries TRBV7-8 and TRBJ2-5, with D perhaps TRBD2 (5 bases). V lost 2 bases to trimming and J lost 9 bases, with 19 bases between them. The CDR3 spans 15 residues. The germline CDR1 and CDR2 sequences are SGHVS and FQNEAQ. The CDR3 coding sequence is TGTGCCAGCAGCTTACGGGAAGTTGGAGGAGATGCCCAGTACTTC. Translating gives CASSLREVGGDAQYF.

The genes are TRBV15 and TRBJ2-3, with 7 bases aligning to TRBD2. Trimming cost V 3 bases and J 6 bases; bases outside gene matches: 12. CDR1 and CDR2 (germline): LNHNV, YYDKDF (reference sequence). The CDR3 contains 16 residues. CDR3: CATSRESSGGSDTQYF. The CDR3 DNA reads as TGTGCCACCAGCAGGGAGTCTTCGGGGGGTTCGGATACGCAGTATTTT. The entire variable domain, with the rest obtained from reference TRBV15 and TRBJ2-3, is as follows: DAMVIQNPRYQVTQFGKPVTLSCSQTLNHNVMYWYQQKSSQAPKLLFHYYDKDFNNEADTPDNFQSRRPNTSFCFLDIRSPGLGDTAMYLCATSRESSGGSDTQYFGPGTRLTVL.

The chain recombines TRBV11-2 with TRBJ1-2; TRBD1 is a possible D gene (6 bases). This CDR3 region has 17 residues. With 0 bases removed from V and 8 bases from J, the gap between germline ends came to 22 bases. Germline CDR1 reads SGHAT; CDR2 reads FQNNGV. CDR3 loop: CASSLDQQGLYERGYTF. The CDR3 DNA reads as TGTGCCAGCAGCTTAGACCAACAGGGACTTTACGAGCGGGGCTACACCTTC.

The chain combines TRBV7-9 with TRBJ2-3, with TRBD2 matching over 14 bases. The V gene's germline CDR1 is SEHNR and CDR2 FQNEAQ (reference sequence). The CDR3 contains 19 residues. V dropped 5 bases and J dropped 6; count of bases not matched to a gene: 16. This CDR3 reads CASSPTTSGRAPFHDTQYF. In nucleotides, the CDR3 is TGTGCCAGCAGCCCCACGACTAGCGGGAGGGCCCCCTTCCACGATACGCAGTATTTT.

The chain has TRBV4-1 and TRBJ2-7; 11 nucleotides agree with TRBD2. The germline gives CDR1 MGHRA, CDR2 YSYEKL. V dropped 2 bases and J dropped 1; count of bases not matched to a gene: 4. The CDR3 has 16 amino acids. CDR3 coding DNA: TGCGCCAGCAGCCAATCGGGACTAGCGGATTCCTACGAGCAGTACTTC. It yields the protein CASSQSGLADSYEQYF.

V and J are TRBV2 and TRBJ2-7, with D uncertain. Looked up from germline, CDR1 is SNHLY and CDR2 is FYNNEI. The CDR3 contains 14 residues. V lost 7 bases and J 2 bases, leaving 15 bases between the germline ends. The CDR3 bases are TGTGCCAGCAACCCTACCCCTACCCCCTACGAGCAGTACTTC. Residues: CASNPTPTPYEQYF.

The genes are TRBV27 and TRBJ1-1; maybe TRBD1 (5 bases). Trimming shortened V by 1 base and J by 5 bases, and 8 bases separated the two germline ends. Germline CDR1 is MNHEY and CDR2 is SMNVEV (reference sequence). The CDR3 is 13 amino acids. The CDR3 region is CASSLFQGTEAFF. The CDR3 DNA follows: TGTGCCAGCAGTTTATTTCAGGGAACTGAAGCTTTCTTT.

The V call is TRBV5-1, the J call TRBJ2-1; TRBD2 might be the D (6 bases). The V end was cut by 4 bases, the J end by 7 bases, with 15 bases between. CDR1 is SGHRS, CDR2 YFSETQ, per germline. The CDR3 covers 14 residues. The CDR3 protein is CASSIGSPPNEQFF. The CDR3 bases are TGCGCCAGCAGCATCGGGAGCCCCCCTAATGAGCAGTTCTTC.

This chain links TRBV5-6 with TRBJ1-5, with 9 bases aligning to TRBD1. V was pared by 4 bases and J by 7 bases, with 9 bases of the junction left unmatched. Germline V gene lookup returns CDR1 SGHDT and CDR2 YYEEEE. The CDR3 totals 15 residues. CDR3 region: CASSRNTGGGQPQHF. CDR3 bases: TGTGCCAGCAGCCGCAATACAGGGGGCGGGCAGCCCCAGCATTTT.

The V gene is TRBV6-1, the J gene TRBJ1-2; the match to TRBD1 covers 8 bases. Germline loops: CDR1 MNHNS, CDR2 SASEGT. This CDR3 spans 14 amino acids. J lost 5 bases, V lost 0 bases, and 2 bases had no gene match. CDR3 coding DNA: TGTGCCAGCAGTGAAGCCCGGGACAGGTATGGCTACACCTTC. This translates into CASSEARDRYGYTF.

The chain recombines TRBV5-1 with TRBJ1-1; the D is unclear. The V end lost 2 bases, the J end lost 1 base, and 12 bases lay between the germline ends. This CDR3 contains 15 residues. Germline CDR1 is SGHRS and CDR2 is YFSETQ. CDR3 protein: CASSFDGSPNTEAFF. The CDR3 coding sequence is TGCGCCAGCAGCTTTGACGGCAGTCCGAACACTGAAGCTTTCTTT.

This rearrangement joins TRBV14 to TRBJ1-3; no definite D call. Trimming cost V 0 bases and J 2 bases, with 11 bases left between them. Germline V gives CDR1 SGHDN, CDR2 FVKESK. This CDR3 has 16 amino acids. The CDR3 here is CASSQEYGRAGNTIYF. As DNA, the CDR3 is TGTGCCAGCAGCCAAGAATACGGGAGGGCTGGAAACACCATATATTTT.

The rearrangement uses TRBV19 and TRBJ1-2; TRBD1 is a possible D gene (6 bases). The CDR3 totals 14 residues. Germline V gives CDR1 LNHDA, CDR2 SQIVND (reference sequence). The V end lost 8 bases, the J end lost 5 bases, and 18 bases lay between the germline ends. The CDR3 sequence: CASRPTGHRYGYTF. In DNA, the CDR3 is TGTGCCAGTCGCCCAACGGGACACCGTTATGGCTACACCTTC.

This clone was observed a few times. CDR3 amino acids: CASSFAGGDQPQHF. Written as DNA, the CDR3 is TGTGCCAGCAGTTTTGCAGGGGGGGATCAGCCCCAGCATTTT. The chain carries TRBV28 and TRBJ1-5; 7 positions match TRBD1. CDR1 MDHEN and CDR2 SYDVKM come from the germline V gene. The CDR3 has 14 residues. After removal of 3 bases from V and 5 bases from J, the junction contained 4 bases not matched to a gene.

The rearrangement uses TRBV7-3 and TRBJ2-5; tentative D call: TRBD2 (5 bases). The CDR3 contains 13 residues. Germline lookup yields CDR1 SGHTA and CDR2 FQGTGA. V was shortened by 2 bases and J by 5 bases, with 9 bases between the two germline ends. Here the CDR3 DNA reads TGTGCCAGCAGCTTAGAGGGCGGGGAGACCCAGTACTTC. Amino acids: CASSLEGGETQYF.

This clone has a single count. This sequence joins TRBV11-2 and TRBJ2-1, with 12 bases identical to TRBD1. The length of the CDR3 is 17 residues. V dropped 1 base and J dropped 7; count of bases not matched to a gene: 8. The germline gives CDR1 SGHAT, CDR2 FQNNGV. CDR3 nucleotide sequence: TGTGCCAGCAGCTTAGTACCCGGGACAGGGGGCGGGAATGAGCAGTTCTTC. Protein: CASSLVPGTGGGNEQFF.